The 23 T cell receptor beta chains presented below share a single source sample, sequenced in a study of preoperative IRX-2 immunotherapy in early breast cancer. Documented treatment: preoperative locoregional IRX-2 cytokine immunotherapy. Sequenced by immunoSEQ multiplex PCR; TCRdb stores in-frame clones only, minus some. Here the sample spans 25,000 to 30,000 clones, 82% being singletons. The sample was gathered from a patient treated with IRX-2 immunotherapy. These receptors all come from a human donor with breast cancer.

The chain couples TRBV18 to TRBJ2-2; 9 bases are shared with TRBD2. The CDR3 loop spans 16 amino acids. The trim removed 3 bases at V and 11 bases at J, leaving 13 bases unmatched. Per germline, CDR1 KGHSH and CDR2 LQKENI. CDR3 protein: CASSPLAGSLTCELFF. In DNA form, the CDR3 reads TGTGCCAGCTCACCTCTAGCGGGAAGTTTGACTTGTGAGCTGTTTTTT.

The chain has TRBV11-3 and TRBJ1-2, with a weak D call TRBD1 (6 bases). V was clipped by 6 bases and J by 8 bases, with 19 bases between them. The CDR3 length is 14 residues. Germline V gives CDR1 SGHNT, CDR2 YENEEA. CDR3 in amino acids: CASRMFGDTWGYTF. The DNA for the CDR3 is TGTGCCAGCAGAATGTTCGGGGACACATGGGGCTACACCTTC.

The CDR3 coding sequence is TGTGCCAGCAGCCAAGTGGGGCCGGCCGGGGAGCTGTTTTTT. Protein: CASSQVGPAGELFF. The rearrangement joins TRBV11-3 to TRBJ2-2; D perhaps matches TRBD1 (5 bases). The CDR3 spans 14 residues. The germline V and J ends were trimmed by 5 bases and 6 bases, with 13 bases remaining between them. Germline V gene sequence: CDR1 SGHNT, CDR2 YENEEA. The whole variable domain, filled in from reference TRBV11-3 and TRBJ2-2, reads EAGVVQSPRYKIIEKKQPVAFWCNPISGHNTLYWYLQNLGQGPELLIRYENEEAVDDSQLPKDRFSAERLKGVDSTLKIQPAELGDSAVYLCASSQVGPAGELFFGEGSRLTVL.

The V call is TRBV6-8, the J call TRBJ2-3; 8 positions match TRBD1. J gave up 2 bases and V 2 bases, and 6 bases lay outside the gene matches. The CDR3 has 16 residues. The germline CDR1 and CDR2 sequences are MNHGY and SAAAGT. The CDR3 here is CASSYGQGAYTDTQYF. In DNA, the CDR3 is TGTGCCAGCAGTTACGGACAGGGAGCTTACACAGATACGCAGTATTTT.

The chain has TRBV18 and TRBJ1-5; D gene unclear. The germline V gene encodes CDR1 KGHSH and CDR2 LQKENI. This CDR3 has 12 amino acids. V lost 2 bases, J lost 11 bases, and 10 bases lay in between. This CDR3 reads CASSPEGPAQHF. The CDR3 region has the DNA TGTGCCAGCTCACCAGAGGGTCCAGCCCAGCATTTT.

The V gene is TRBV23-1, the J gene TRBJ2-3; D remains unclear. TRBV23-1 is recorded as an ORF, its role being uncertain. With 6 bases removed from V and 6 bases from J, the gap between germline ends came to 22 bases. CDR3 length: 16 amino acids. In nucleotides, the CDR3 is TGCGCCAGCAGCCAAAATCCGGGCCAGACTTGGGATACGCAGTATTTT. Amino acid sequence: CASSQNPGQTWDTQYF.

This clone has only a few counts. The V call is TRBV4-1, the J call TRBJ2-7, with 10 nucleotides matching TRBD1. After removal of 6 bases from V and 4 bases from J, the junction contained 6 bases not matched to a gene. Germline V CDR1 and CDR2: MGHRA, YSYEKL. The CDR3 is 14 amino acids. CDR3 nucleotides: TGCGCCAGCAGTGGTCGGGACAGGGGTTACGAGCAGTACTTC. Translation gives CASSGRDRGYEQYF.

V is TRBV6-8 and J is TRBJ2-3, with D perhaps matching TRBD1 or TRBD2 (5 bases each). V was pared by 10 bases and J by 1 base, with 15 bases between. The CDR3 covers 14 residues. Germline V gives CDR1 MNHGY, CDR2 SAAAGT. CDR3 residues: CAIRGELGTDTQYF. The CDR3 coding sequence is TGTGCCATCCGAGGGGAACTCGGCACAGATACGCAGTATTTT.

This chain connects TRBV12-5 to TRBJ2-3, with D unclear. This CDR3 contains 13 residues. Germline V gene sequence: CDR1 LGHNT, CDR2 FRNRAP. V was shortened by 6 bases and J by 6 bases, with 13 bases between the two germline ends. In nucleotides, the CDR3 is TGTGCTAGTGGGCTCCAAACGTTGGATACGCAGTATTTT. Translating gives CASGLQTLDTQYF.

This clone was found once. The chain employs TRBV12-5 and TRBJ1-1; tentative D call: TRBD1 (5 bases). This CDR3 contains 14 residues. Germline V gene sequence: CDR1 LGHNT, CDR2 FRNRAP. V gave up 4 bases and J gave up 2 bases, with 11 bases separating them. The CDR3 sequence is CASGSGDSNTEAFF. CDR3 sequence (DNA): TGTGCTAGTGGTTCGGGGGATAGTAACACTGAAGCTTTCTTT.

This chain joins TRBV11-3 and TRBJ1-6, with D perhaps TRBD1 (6 bases). Trimming took 1 base from V and 9 from J, leaving 16 bases between them. The CDR3 is 16 amino acids. Germline values: CDR1 SGHNT, CDR2 YENEEA. For the CDR3, the DNA is TGTGCCAGCAGCTTAGGGACAGTGGGGGGAGGTTCACCCCTCCACTTT. As protein: CASSLGTVGGGSPLHF.

This chain connects TRBV6-8 to TRBJ2-7; 7 nucleotides agree with TRBD1. V dropped 7 bases and J dropped 2; count of bases not matched to a gene: 5. This CDR3 region has 13 residues. Germline CDR1 is MNHGY and CDR2 is SAAAGT. Here the CDR3 reads CASKLTGPYEQYF. The CDR3 DNA sequence: TGTGCCAGCAAACTGACAGGGCCCTACGAGCAGTACTTC.

This clone was seen only a few times. The chain uses TRBV28 and TRBJ2-2; possibly TRBD1 for D (8 bases). Per germline, CDR1 MDHEN and CDR2 SYDVKM. This CDR3 has 16 residues. The V and J ends lost 11 bases and 0 bases respectively, with 19 bases between them. CDR3 sequence (DNA): TGTGCCGGCAAGGGGGGGACAGGAACGAACACCGGGGAGCTGTTTTTT. Translating gives CAGKGGTGTNTGELFF.

The CDR3 DNA reads TGCGCCAGCAGCCCCTTATCGGCCACCTCTGGGGCCAACGTCCTGACTTTC. This sequence encodes CASSPLSATSGANVLTF. The chain has TRBV5-1 and TRBJ2-6; D is undetermined. CDR1 SGHRS and CDR2 YFSETQ come from the germline V gene. The V end was cut by 4 bases, the J end by 0 bases, with 14 bases between. This CDR3 contains 17 residues.

This CDR3 is CASRGLRGPPGYSNQPQHF. The CDR3, as DNA: TGTGCCAGCAGGGGACTCAGGGGGCCGCCGGGATATAGCAATCAGCCCCAGCATTTT. The chain is built from TRBV6-8 and TRBJ1-5, with 8 bases lining up with TRBD1. V lost 6 bases to trimming and J lost 0 bases; unmatched junction nucleotides: 16. This CDR3 comprises 19 residues. Germline CDR1 reads MNHGY; CDR2 reads SAAAGT.

This sequence joins TRBV28 and TRBJ2-7, with 9 bases identical to TRBD2. This CDR3 spans 15 amino acids. The V and J ends lost 1 base and 5 bases, in that order; junction bases with no gene match: 6. Germline V gene lookup returns CDR1 MDHEN and CDR2 SYDVKM. The CDR3 nucleotides read TGTGCCAGCAGTTTATTGGGAGCGGGGGGCCACGAGCAGTACTTC. This encodes CASSLLGAGGHEQYF.

The gene calls are TRBV6-1 and TRBJ2-7, with D maybe TRBD2 (5 bases). The CDR3 covers 12 residues. CDR1 and CDR2 from the germline V gene are MNHNS and SASEGT. The V and J ends lost 1 base and 7 bases respectively, with 8 bases between them. CDR3 DNA: TGTGCCAGCAGTGAAGGCGGGCGAGAGCAGTACTTC. Its translation: CASSEGGREQYF.

The rearrangement joins TRBV6-8 to TRBJ1-4; D is possibly TRBD1 (5 bases). CDR3 length: 16 residues. The germline CDR1 and CDR2 sequences are MNHGY and SAAAGT. Deletions cut 3 bases from V and 7 bases from J, with 18 bases between. CDR3 amino acids: CASSYSFQGSSEKLFF. CDR3 bases: TGTGCCAGCAGTTATTCCTTTCAGGGCTCTAGTGAAAAACTGTTTTTT.

The genes are TRBV11-3 and TRBJ2-3, with unresolved D. Germline CDR1 is SGHNT and CDR2 is YENEEA. V was pared by 5 bases and J by 0 bases, with 12 bases between. The CDR3 totals 15 residues. CDR3 in DNA: TGTGCCAGCAGCGCGACCGACACTAGCACAGATACGCAGTATTTT. Its translation: CASSATDTSTDTQYF.

J is TRBJ2-7 and V is TRBV28, with 9 bases aligning to TRBD2. CDR1 is MDHEN and CDR2 is SYDVKM in the germline V gene. The CDR3 sequence is 16 residues long. With 10 bases clipped from V and 4 bases from J, the junction kept 17 bases outside the gene matches. The CDR3: CATYPDSGRSGYEQYF. CDR3 DNA: TGTGCCACCTACCCTGACAGCGGGAGGTCTGGGTACGAGCAGTACTTC.

This rearrangement joins TRBV11-3 to TRBJ1-2, with a possible D match to TRBD1 (5 bases). This CDR3 is built from 15 residues. CDR1 and CDR2 (germline): SGHNT, YENEEA. V lost 5 bases and J 2 bases, leaving 15 bases between the germline ends. DNA for the CDR3: TGTGCCAGCAGCCAAGGAGGGGACGTAAACTATGGCTACACCTTC. It codes for CASSQGGDVNYGYTF.

The rearrangement uses TRBV5-1 and TRBJ2-5; 12 bases are shared with TRBD2. The J segment lost 5 bases and the V segment lost 4 bases, leaving 3 bases of the junction unmatched. This CDR3 has 14 amino acids. CDR1 is SGHRS and CDR2 is YFSETQ in the germline V gene. CDR3 in amino acids: CASSRLAGEETQYF. The DNA for the CDR3 is TGCGCCAGCAGCCGACTAGCGGGAGAGGAGACCCAGTACTTC. The whole variable domain, filled in from reference TRBV5-1 and TRBJ2-5, reads KAGVTQTPRYLIKTRGQQVTLSCSPISGHRSVSWYQQTPGQGLQFLFEYFSETQRNKGNFPGRFSGRQFSNSRSEMNVSTLELGDSALYLCASSRLAGEETQYFGPGTRLLVL.

This rearrangement joins TRBV11-3 to TRBJ2-5; the match to TRBD1 covers 7 bases. The CDR3 extends over 14 amino acids. Germline lookup yields CDR1 SGHNT and CDR2 YENEEA. Germline trimming cut 3 bases from V and 3 bases from J; bases unmatched to any gene: 4. The CDR3 DNA follows: TGTGCCAGCAGCTTGGGACAGACTAAAGAGACCCAGTACTTC. This sequence encodes CASSLGQTKETQYF. Complete variable domain (other parts from reference TRBV11-3 and TRBJ2-5): EAGVVQSPRYKIIEKKQPVAFWCNPISGHNTLYWYLQNLGQGPELLIRYENEEAVDDSQLPKDRFSAERLKGVDSTLKIQPAELGDSAVYLCASSLGQTKETQYFGPGTRLLVL.